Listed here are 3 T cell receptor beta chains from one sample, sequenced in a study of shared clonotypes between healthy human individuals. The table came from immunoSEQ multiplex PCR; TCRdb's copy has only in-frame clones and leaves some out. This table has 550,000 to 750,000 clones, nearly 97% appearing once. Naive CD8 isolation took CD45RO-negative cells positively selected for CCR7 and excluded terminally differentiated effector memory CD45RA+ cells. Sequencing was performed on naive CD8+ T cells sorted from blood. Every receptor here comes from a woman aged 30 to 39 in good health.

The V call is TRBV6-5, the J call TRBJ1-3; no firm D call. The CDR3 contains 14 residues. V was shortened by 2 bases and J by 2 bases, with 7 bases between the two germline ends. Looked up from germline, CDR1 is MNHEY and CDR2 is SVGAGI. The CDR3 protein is CASSYHGTGNTIYF. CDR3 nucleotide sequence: TGTGCCAGCAGTTACCATGGCACTGGAAACACCATATATTTT.

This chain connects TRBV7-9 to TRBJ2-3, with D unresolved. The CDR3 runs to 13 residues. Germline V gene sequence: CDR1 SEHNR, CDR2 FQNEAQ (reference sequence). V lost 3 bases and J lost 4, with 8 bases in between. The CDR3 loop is CASSFEGPDTQYF. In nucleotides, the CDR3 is TGTGCCAGCAGCTTCGAAGGGCCAGATACGCAGTATTTT.

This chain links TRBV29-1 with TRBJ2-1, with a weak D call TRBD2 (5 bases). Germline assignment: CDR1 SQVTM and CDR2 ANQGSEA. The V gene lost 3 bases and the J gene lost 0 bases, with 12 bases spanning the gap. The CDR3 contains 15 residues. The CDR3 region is CSVDENRGSYNEQFF. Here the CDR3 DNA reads TGCAGCGTTGACGAGAATCGGGGCTCCTACAATGAGCAGTTCTTC.